Listed here are 5 T cell receptor beta chains from one sample, sequenced in a study of shared clonotypes between healthy human individuals. Profiled with immunoSEQ multiplex PCR; TCRdb holds only in-frame clones, not every one. The sample holds a few hundred thousand clones, around 87% seen once. The sequencing sample was made of memory CD8+ T cells sorted from blood. The sample's subset: CD45RO+ cells pooled with CCR7-negative TemRA cells. These receptors came from a man aged 18 to 35 in good health.

This chain joins TRBV28 and TRBJ2-7; D gene ambiguous. This CDR3 is 16 amino acids long. Trimming pared 6 bases from V and 9 bases from J, leaving 27 bases between. CDR1 and CDR2 (germline): MDHEN, SYDVKM. CDR3 coding DNA: TGTGCCAGCAGCAACCTGGACGATGGGTTATTAAGGGTGCAGTACTTC. Translated, it gives CASSNLDDGLLRVQYF.

The chain carries TRBV29-1 and TRBJ2-1, with D uncertain. Trimming removed 0 bases at V and 7 bases at J, with 10 bases between. The CDR3 has 13 residues. Per germline, CDR1 SQVTM and CDR2 ANQGSEA. The CDR3 reads CSVEEGLGNEQFF. Here the CDR3 DNA reads TGCAGCGTTGAAGAGGGATTGGGAAATGAGCAGTTCTTC.

The chain carries TRBV10-3 and TRBJ2-5, with D uncertain. The germline gives CDR1 ENHRY, CDR2 SYGVKD. CDR3 length: 12 amino acids. The ends were cut back, 4 bases at V and 2 bases at J, with 5 bases in the middle. CDR3 bases: TGTGCCATCAGTGTAAAGCAAGAGACCCAGTACTTC. Its translation: CAISVKQETQYF.

This clone was counted a single time. The rearrangement joins TRBV5-4 to TRBJ2-3, with 7 bases that match TRBD2. In germline, CDR1 is SGHNT, CDR2 YYREEE (reference sequence). This CDR3 comprises 13 residues. V shed 4 bases, J shed 5 bases, and the junction held 4 bases outside the gene matches. CDR3 in amino acids: CASSPQRGDTQYF. The CDR3 DNA reads TGTGCCAGCAGCCCCCAGCGGGGAGATACGCAGTATTTT.

The rearrangement links TRBV29-1 to TRBJ2-1; the D gene could be TRBD1 or TRBD2 (5 bases each). Trimming removed 1 base at V and 2 bases at J, with 12 bases between. The CDR3 totals 15 residues. The germline gives CDR1 SQVTM, CDR2 ANQGSEA. The CDR3 region has the DNA TGCAGCGTTGAAGGAGGGGAAAGTACCTACAATGAGCAGTTCTTC. It is translated as CSVEGGESTYNEQFF.